This T cell receptor beta chain was sequenced in a study of OX40 agonist ivuxolimab in advanced cancers. Notes on the study in general: Among the lowest peripheral clonal expansion occurred in 0.1-3.0 mg/kg partial responders.

V lost 5 bases and J lost 6, with 22 bases in between. The CDR3 is 16 residues long. CDR1 and CDR2 from the germline V gene are LNHDA and SQIVND (reference sequence). The protocol was immunoSEQ multiplex PCR, while the TCRdb copy is restricted to in-frame clones and leaves out a portion. The data show just over 60,000 clones, with roughly nine tenths seen just once and less than 0.7% held by the top ten. With respect to this clone: The target antigen is unknown.

The sequencing used CD4+ or CD8+ T cells sorted from blood, collected in a trial of the OX40 agonist ivuxolimab. The receptor was isolated from an adult with an advanced solid tumor such as melanoma, head and neck, liver or kidney cancer. This chain uses TRBV19 with TRBJ1-1; unclear D gene. The CDR3 loop reads CASSPHSLQGTSEAFF. The CDR3 nucleotides read TGTGCCAGTAGTCCCCACTCCCTTCAAGGAACTTCTGAAGCTTTCTTT.